The rows below give T cell receptor beta chains drawn from one sample of a study of T cells after yellow fever vaccination. TCRdb itself ran the 5' RACE reads through MiXCR, one entry per CDR3 protein. The table lists 250,000 to 400,000 distinct CDR3 sequences, 4.1% of them singletons. Sample: PBMCs, taken 5 days after the yellow fever booster vaccination. Receptor source: a man aged 18 to 29 who received the YFV17D yellow fever vaccine. The CDR3 runs from the conserved cysteine through the conserved F or W. A D gene is named only where the DNA matches it firmly. Only part of the rows carry a size: once, few, many, or a class if the clone is expanded.

j_call | clone_size | d_call | v_call | cdr3_nt | cdr3_aa
TRBJ1-2 | many | NA | TRBV7-9 | TGTGCCAGCAGCCAAGCTTGGGAGGGCACTAACTATGGCTACACCTTC | CASSQAWEGTNYGYTF
TRBJ2-1 | few | TRBD2 | TRBV29-1 | TGCAGCGTTGAAGGGCGGACTAGCGCCGCCTACAATGAGCAGTTCTTC | CSVEGRTSAAYNEQFF
TRBJ2-7 | NA | NA | TRBV12-3/TRBV12-4 | TGTGCCAGCAGTCCGGGAGACCAGGTCTACGAGCAGTACTTC | CASSPGDQVYEQYF
TRBJ2-2 | many | TRBD1 | TRBV7-8 | TGTGCCAGCAGTCGACAGGGGAACACCGGGGAGCTGTTTTTT | CASSRQGNTGELFF
TRBJ1-1 | NA | NA | TRBV18 | TGTGCCAGCTCACCACCGGGTTGGGAAACTGAAGCTTTCTTT | CASSPPGWETEAFF
TRBJ1-1 | NA | NA | TRBV5-1 | TGCGCCAGCAGCCCCCTAGGCCCCAACACTGAAGCTTTCTTT | CASSPLGPNTEAFF
TRBJ2-3 | NA | TRBD1 | TRBV9 | TGTGCCAGCAGCGCACCGGGACAGGTTAGCACAGATACGCAGTATTTT | CASSAPGQVSTDTQYF
TRBJ2-6 | NA | NA | TRBV12-3/TRBV12-4 | TGTGCCAGCAGTTTAGACCTGGGGGCTGGGGCCAACGTCCTGACTTTC | CASSLDLGAGANVLTF
TRBJ2-1 | many | TRBD2 | TRBV11-2 | TGTGCCAGCAGCCTACAGCGCGGGGGGGTGGACAATGAGCAGTTCTTC | CASSLQRGGVDNEQFF
TRBJ2-3 | NA | TRBD2 | TRBV4-2 | TGTGCCAGCAGCCAATCCCTAGCGGGGGACACAGATACGCAGTATTTT | CASSQSLAGDTDTQYF
TRBJ2-5 | few | NA | TRBV27 | TGTGCCAGCAGCCTATTCGGGGGGCGGTTGCAAGAGACCCAGTACTTC | CASSLFGGRLQETQYF
TRBJ1-6 | many | NA | TRBV7-2 | TGTGCCAGCAGTTCTCACCTCGACGGAAATTCACCCCTCCACTTT | CASSSHLDGNSPLHF
TRBJ2-3 | NA | TRBD2 | TRBV20-1 | TGCAGTGCTAAGGGACTAGCGGAGGAAGAAGATACGCAGTATTTT | CSAKGLAEEEDTQYF
TRBJ1-5 | NA | TRBD1 | TRBV18 | TGTGCCAGCTCACCAGCACAGGGGGTTGGTCAGCCCCAGCATTTT | CASSPAQGVGQPQHF
TRBJ2-7 | NA | NA | TRBV7-2 | TGTGCCAGCAGCTTAGTCGAGGGGTCCGAGCAGTACTTC | CASSLVEGSEQYF
TRBJ2-5 | many | NA | TRBV6-5 | TGTGCCAGCAGTTACTTTTCGGGGCAAGAGACCCAGTACTTC | CASSYFSGQETQYF
TRBJ1-2 | many | TRBD1 | TRBV15 | TGTGCCACCAGCAGAGACTTTGGACAGGCTGCCTATGGCTACACCTTC | CATSRDFGQAAYGYTF
TRBJ2-3 | few | TRBD2 | TRBV4-1 | TGCGCCAGCAGCCAAGAGTGGGAGGGTTTGGGAAATACGCAGTATTTT | CASSQEWEGLGNTQYF
TRBJ1-3 | many | NA | TRBV9 | TGTGCCAGCAGCCCTCAGAGTTGGTTCTCTGGAAACACCATATATTTT | CASSPQSWFSGNTIYF
TRBJ2-1 | NA | NA | TRBV4-3 | TGCGCCAGCAGTCATGGTAACAATGAGCAGTTCTTC | CASSHGNNEQFF
TRBJ2-1 | few | NA | TRBV7-2 | TGTGCCAGCAGCCCTACGGGGGACTCCTACAATGAGCAGTTCTTC | CASSPTGDSYNEQFF
TRBJ2-2 | NA | TRBD1 | TRBV5-1 | TGCGCCAGCTATATAACAGGGGGCAAGACCGGGGAGCTGTTTTTT | CASYITGGKTGELFF
TRBJ2-7 | few | TRBD1 | TRBV29-1 | TGCAGCGTTCAGGGGGCGGTTTACGAGCAGTACTTC | CSVQGAVYEQYF
TRBJ2-1 | many | NA | TRBV7-2 | TGTGCCAGCAGCCAGTCGGGTTATGAGCAGTTCTTC | CASSQSGYEQFF
TRBJ2-2 | few | TRBD2 | TRBV20-1 | TGCAGTGCCCCCGGGGTAGCGGGGATTGCTGGGGAGCTGTTTTTT | CSAPGVAGIAGELFF
TRBJ1-3 | few | NA | TRBV12-3/TRBV12-4 | TGTGCCAGCAGTCAGGGCACAGCACGAGGGAACACCATATATTTT | CASSQGTARGNTIYF
TRBJ2-5 | NA | TRBD2 | TRBV28 | TGTGCCAGCAGCCGGACTAGCGGGGGACCACAAGAGACCCAGTACTTC | CASSRTSGGPQETQYF
TRBJ2-1 | NA | TRBD1 | TRBV10-3 | TGTGCCATCACCGGACAGGGGACGGATGAGCAGTTCTTC | CAITGQGTDEQFF